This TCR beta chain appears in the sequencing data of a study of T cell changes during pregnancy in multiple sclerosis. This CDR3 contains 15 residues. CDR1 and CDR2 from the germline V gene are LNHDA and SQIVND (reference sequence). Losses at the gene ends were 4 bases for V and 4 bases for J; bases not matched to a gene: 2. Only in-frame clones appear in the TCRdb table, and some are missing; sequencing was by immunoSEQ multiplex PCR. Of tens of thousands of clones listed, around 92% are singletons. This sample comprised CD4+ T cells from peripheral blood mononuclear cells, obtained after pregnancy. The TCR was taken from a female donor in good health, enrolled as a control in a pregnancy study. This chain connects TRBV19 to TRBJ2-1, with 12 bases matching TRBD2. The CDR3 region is CASSTGLAGYNEQFF. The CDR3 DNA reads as TGTGCCAGTAGTACGGGACTAGCGGGTTACAATGAGCAGTTCTTC. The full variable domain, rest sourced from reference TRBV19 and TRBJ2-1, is DGGITQSPKYLFRKEGQNVTLSCEQNLNHDAMYWYRQDPGQGLRLIYYSQIVNDFQKGDIAEGYSVSREKKESFPLTVTSAQKNPTAFYLCASSTGLAGYNEQFFGPGTRLTVL.